This T cell receptor beta chain was sequenced for a study of cytomegalovirus exposure and HLA in healthy donors. This CDR3 has 15 amino acids. V lost 5 bases to trimming and J lost 4 bases, with 16 bases between them. Germline CDR1 reads SGHNT; CDR2 reads YENEEA. A multiplex PCR was run with 60 Vbeta primers and 13 Jbeta primers. Authors' data handling: Later, an analysis found roughly 80 million unique TCR beta chains, and some 10 million of these were shared. Clones were sequenced by immunoSEQ multiplex PCR, and TCRdb holds only the in-frame ones, with some missing. V and J calls and clone size are those listed in that table; D and trimming were worked out from the DNA. The repertoire holds 150,000 to 200,000 clones, with just over 75% as singletons.

The V call is TRBV11-3, the J call TRBJ2-3, with a weak D call TRBD2 (5 bases). This sequence was found in a man under 40 in good health and CMV-seronegative. Sequenced: PBMCs. The CDR3 DNA sequence: TGTGCCAGCAGCCCCCGGACTGGCGGTGCAGATACGCAGTATTTT. Residues: CASSPRTGGADTQYF.